Following are 25 T cell receptor beta chains from one sample sequenced in a study of blood T cell repertoires in COVID-19. The method was immunoSEQ multiplex PCR; TCRdb's version includes in-frame clones alone and lacks a portion of them. In the table there are roughly 260,000 clones, about 83% of which are singletons. The sample taken for sequencing was PBMCs or T cells enriched from blood (not recorded which). The receptor source for this set is a woman in her forties who had been exposed to COVID-19.

The chain combines TRBV27 with TRBJ2-5; 10 nucleotides align to TRBD2. The CDR3 spans 15 residues. The junction had 3 bases not matched to a gene; V was cut back by 0 bases and J by 5 bases. Germline CDR1 reads MNHEY; CDR2 reads SMNVEV (reference sequence). CDR3 in amino acids: CASSLSLSGGETQYF. CDR3 coding DNA: TGTGCCAGCAGTTTATCGCTTAGCGGGGGGGAGACCCAGTACTTC.

This chain links TRBV11-2 with TRBJ1-1, with D tentatively TRBD1 (6 bases). The CDR3 is 17 amino acids. Germline V gene sequence: CDR1 SGHAT, CDR2 FQNNGV. V dropped 0 bases and J dropped 1 base, with 15 bases sitting between them. The CDR3, as DNA: TGTGCCAGCAGCTTAGATCGGACAGAAGTAGAGAACACTGAAGCTTTCTTT. It is translated as CASSLDRTEVENTEAFF.

The chain combines TRBV3-1 (or the pseudogene TRBV3-2) with TRBJ1-5, with a tentative D call TRBD1 (6 bases). Germline V gives CDR1 LGHDT, CDR2 YNNKEL (reference sequence). Trimming stripped 1 base from V and 1 base from J, with 8 bases between. The CDR3 runs to 15 residues. This CDR3 reads CASSQGTASNQPQHF. The CDR3 nucleotides are TGTGCCAGCAGCCAAGGGACAGCCAGCAATCAGCCCCAGCATTTT.

This chain uses TRBV7-2 with TRBJ1-6, with 8 positions matching TRBD1. V shed 5 bases and J 10 bases; nucleotides not matched to a gene: 10. CDR1 is SGHTA and CDR2 is FQGNSA in the germline V gene. CDR3 length: 15 amino acids. The CDR3 spells CASSPWTGRGSPLHF. In DNA form, the CDR3 reads TGTGCCAGCAGCCCGTGGACAGGGCGAGGGTCACCCCTCCACTTT.

This clone has a handful of counts. The chain carries TRBV2 and TRBJ2-1, with 9 bases identical to TRBD1. V shed 5 bases and J 0 bases; nucleotides not matched to a gene: 11. Germline V gives CDR1 SNHLY, CDR2 FYNNEI. This CDR3 spans 18 amino acids. The CDR3, as DNA: TGTGCCAGCAGTCCCGGGACAGGGATCCCGGGCTCCTACAATGAGCAGTTCTTC. This codes for CASSPGTGIPGSYNEQFF.

The V gene is TRBV7-3, the J gene TRBJ2-3; 8 bases are shared with TRBD1. The J segment lost 6 bases and the V segment lost 2 bases, leaving 4 bases of the junction unmatched. The CDR3 is 14 residues long. CDR1 is SGHTA, CDR2 FQGTGA, per germline. The CDR3 sequence is CASSLGQGWDTQYF. The DNA of the CDR3 is TGTGCCAGCAGCTTAGGACAGGGATGGGATACGCAGTATTTT.

The rearrangement links TRBV5-1 to TRBJ2-5; 11 bases are a match to TRBD1. The ends lost 3 bases at V and 4 bases at J; junction bases unmatched: 5. Germline CDR1 is SGHRS and CDR2 is YFSETQ. This CDR3 comprises 15 residues. CDR3: CASSSGQGARETQYF. The CDR3 DNA reads TGCGCCAGCAGCTCTGGACAGGGGGCGCGAGAGACCCAGTACTTC.

V usage is TRBV7-9 and J usage is TRBJ1-2; D uncertain. This CDR3 has 16 amino acids. The V gene lost 3 bases and the J gene lost 6 bases, with 20 bases spanning the gap. Per the germline V gene, CDR1 is SEHNR and CDR2 is FQNEAQ (reference sequence). The CDR3: CASSFGRTHEGNGYTF. CDR3 nucleotides: TGTGCCAGCAGCTTCGGTCGGACCCATGAGGGAAATGGCTACACCTTC.

The chain employs TRBV3-1 (or the pseudogene TRBV3-2) and TRBJ2-2, with D tentatively TRBD1 (6 bases). V lost 4 bases and J 2 bases, leaving 14 bases between the germline ends. Germline CDR1 and CDR2: LGHDT and YNNKEL (reference sequence). This CDR3 comprises 16 residues. The CDR3 protein is CASSRSSGTNTGELFF. CDR3 DNA: TGTGCCAGCAGCCGTTCATCGGGGACAAACACCGGGGAGCTGTTTTTT.

The chain links TRBV14 to TRBJ2-1, with 8 bases that match TRBD2. Trimming took 4 bases from V and 5 from J; bases not matched to a gene: 4. The CDR3 is 14 amino acids. The germline gives CDR1 SGHDN, CDR2 FVKESK. The CDR3 region is CASSRAGVNNEQFF. For the CDR3, the DNA is TGTGCCAGCAGCCGAGCGGGGGTGAACAATGAGCAGTTCTTC.

This chain joins TRBV4-2 and TRBJ2-7; 10 nucleotides match TRBD2. CDR1 LGHNA and CDR2 YNFKEQ come from the germline V gene. This CDR3 has 16 residues. The junction had 4 bases not matched to a gene; V was cut back by 0 bases and J by 2 bases. The CDR3 region has the DNA TGTGCCAGCAGCCAAGATGGAACTAGCGGGGCCTACGAGCAGTACTTC. Amino acids: CASSQDGTSGAYEQYF.

This chain links TRBV6-5 with TRBJ1-2; D unclear. Germline loops: CDR1 MNHEY, CDR2 SVGAGI. Trimming removed 10 bases from V and 2 bases from J, with 14 bases in between. This CDR3 is built from 13 residues. CDR3 residues: CATRRSDNYGYTF. CDR3 DNA: TGTGCCACCCGGCGGTCTGACAACTATGGCTACACCTTC.

V usage is TRBV6-5 and J usage is TRBJ1-5; D may be TRBD1 (5 bases). CDR3 size: 14 residues. Between the trimmed V and J ends, which lost 8 bases and 3 bases, there was a span of 14 bases. CDR1 is MNHEY and CDR2 is SVGAGI in the germline V gene. The CDR3 protein is CASRLGGDNQPQHF. The CDR3, as DNA: TGTGCCAGCCGCCTCGGGGGTGACAATCAGCCCCAGCATTTT.

The genes are TRBV6-5 and TRBJ2-7; 8 bases match TRBD1. Germline lookup yields CDR1 MNHEY and CDR2 SVGAGI. Germline trimming cut 2 bases from V and 1 base from J; bases unmatched to any gene: 7. The CDR3 covers 16 residues. CDR3 protein: CASSYLYTGGSYEQYF. The CDR3, as DNA: TGTGCCAGCAGTTACCTATATACAGGGGGATCCTACGAGCAGTACTTC.

Here the CDR3 DNA reads TGCGCCAGCAGCTTGGGGGCCGCTGGGACAGATACGCAGTATTTT. The encoded protein is CASSLGAAGTDTQYF. The chain links TRBV5-1 to TRBJ2-3; D is uncertain. V was pared by 0 bases and J by 3 bases, with 11 bases between. The CDR3 is 15 residues long. Per the germline V gene, CDR1 is SGHRS and CDR2 is YFSETQ.

The chain uses TRBV5-6 and TRBJ1-2; D unclear. V shed 0 bases and J shed 7 bases, with 19 bases lying between them. The CDR3 totals 16 residues. Germline values: CDR1 SGHDT, CDR2 YYEEEE. CDR3 amino acids: CASSLGGIRSSVGYTF. The CDR3 region has the DNA TGTGCCAGCAGCTTGGGAGGTATACGTTCGTCGGTTGGCTACACCTTC.

The chain has TRBV6-5 and TRBJ2-2; 7 positions match TRBD2. The CDR3 contains 14 residues. J gave up 1 base and V 10 bases, and 6 bases lay outside the gene matches. The V gene's germline CDR1 is MNHEY and CDR2 SVGAGI. Here the CDR3 DNA reads TGTGCCAACTCGCGGGGGAGGAACACCGGGGAGCTGTTTTTT. Protein: CANSRGRNTGELFF.

The V call is TRBV2, the J call TRBJ2-7, with a possible D match to TRBD1 (5 bases). V lost 5 bases, J lost 1 base, and 9 bases lay in between. Germline CDR1 and CDR2: SNHLY and FYNNEI. This CDR3 is built from 13 residues. This CDR3 reads CASSTQGSYEQYF. As DNA, the CDR3 is TGTGCCAGCAGTACCCAGGGTTCCTACGAGCAGTACTTC.

The V gene is TRBV5-1, the J gene TRBJ1-3; D is unclear. Trimming cost V 5 bases and J 4 bases, with 13 bases left between them. CDR1 SGHRS and CDR2 YFSETQ come from the germline V gene. The CDR3 loop spans 14 amino acids. The CDR3 here is CASSEGTSGNTIYF. CDR3 nucleotide sequence: TGCGCCAGCAGTGAGGGAACGTCGGGAAACACCATATATTTT.

V usage is TRBV28 and J usage is TRBJ1-1; 9 positions agree with TRBD1. V lost 6 bases and J lost 3; bases outside the gene matches: 11. The CDR3 contains 16 residues. Germline V gene sequence: CDR1 MDHEN, CDR2 SYDVKM. The CDR3, as DNA: TGTGCCAGCAGCCCCGACAGGGGGGTCGTTTACACTGAAGCTTTCTTT. Translated, it gives CASSPDRGVVYTEAFF. Supplemented by reference TRBV28 and TRBJ1-1, the full variable domain reads DVKVTQSSRYLVKRTGEKVFLECVQDMDHENMFWYRQDPGLGLRLIYFSYDVKMKEKGDIPEGYSVSREKKERFSLILESASTNQTSMYLCASSPDRGVVYTEAFFGQGTRLTVV.

This clone turned up a few times. The CDR3 nucleotides read TGTGCCAGCAGCGTAGCAGGCACGATGAACACTGAAGCTTTCTTT. Translating it yields CASSVAGTMNTEAFF. The chain employs TRBV9 and TRBJ1-1; D uncertain. Germline V lookup: CDR1 SGDLS, CDR2 YYNGEE. The CDR3 has 15 residues. The V gene lost 0 bases and the J gene lost 0 bases, with 9 bases spanning the gap.

The genes are TRBV27 and TRBJ1-5, with D possibly TRBD1 on 5 matching bases. CDR3 size: 15 residues. V was cut by 6 bases and J by 4 bases, with 16 bases left in between. Germline V CDR1 and CDR2: MNHEY, SMNVEV (reference sequence). CDR3 coding DNA: TGTGCCAGCAGCGCAGACCGGGGGAAAAATCAGCCCCAGCATTTT. It specifies CASSADRGKNQPQHF.

V and J are TRBV2 and TRBJ2-1, with 12 bases aligning to TRBD2. The V gene end was trimmed by 6 bases and the J gene end by 15 bases; junction bases not matched to a gene: 9. The CDR3 spans 13 residues. Germline assignment: CDR1 SNHLY and CDR2 FYNNEI. CDR3 region: CASSRLAGAPGFF. The CDR3 DNA is TGTGCCAGCAGCAGACTAGCGGGGGCGCCGGGGTTCTTC.

V and J are TRBV10-1 and TRBJ1-5; D is undetermined. From germline, CDR1 is WNHNN and CDR2 SYGVQD (reference sequence). The CDR3 has 16 residues. V was trimmed by 2 bases and J by 6 bases, leaving 17 bases between them. As DNA, the CDR3 is TGCGCCAGCAGTGAGCCGGGGAGGTTTACCGGTCAGCCCCAGCATTTT. Translated: CASSEPGRFTGQPQHF.

The chain joins TRBV9 to TRBJ2-7; D perhaps matches TRBD2 (5 bases). V shed 0 bases and J shed 1 base, with 11 bases lying between them. Germline V CDR1 and CDR2: SGDLS, YYNGEE. This CDR3 comprises 15 residues. The CDR3 DNA follows: TGTGCCAGCAGCGTAGGGGGAGACAATTCCTACGAGCAGTACTTC. This encodes CASSVGGDNSYEQYF.